This T cell receptor beta chain was captured by sequencing in a study of cytomegalovirus exposure and HLA in healthy donors. Whole-study results and caveats: The study assumed roughly uniform donor sequencing depth for presence/absence analyses. Later findings reportedly placed an Asian-associated ancestry cluster below the roughly 730-donor mean for N-insertions. Rarity held for most TCR sequences, but there were some public TCRs that occurred in many donors.

Vbeta (60) and Jbeta (13) primers were used in the PCR. TCRdb keeps only in-frame clones here, not all; method: immunoSEQ multiplex PCR. The data contain 200,000 to 300,000 clones, 70% to 90% of them singletons. CDR1 and CDR2 from the germline V gene are SQVTM and ANQGSEA. The CDR3 has 13 amino acids. Regarding this clone: Its cognate antigen is unknown. The junction differs from germline at one of its ends, possibly a read error.

V usage is TRBV29-1 and J usage is TRBJ2-4, with a weak D call TRBD2 (6 bases). The sequenced sample was PBMCs. This sequence originates from a woman between 35 and 50 years old in good health and CMV-seropositive. CDR3 DNA: TGCAGCGTTGAATTACTAGCAGAAAACAGTCAGTACTTC. Residues: CSVELLAENSQYF.